The rows below give T cell receptor beta chains drawn from one sample of a study of blood T cell repertoires in COVID-19. Only in-frame clones appear in the TCRdb table, and some are missing; sequencing was by immunoSEQ multiplex PCR. The sample records roughly 47,000 clones, approximately 88% being singletons. The sequenced sample was peripheral blood. The origin of the receptors is a man aged 45-65 years with acute or convalescent COVID-19. CDR3s include the opening cysteine and the closing phenylalanine or tryptophan. The D gene is left open where the match is weak. Clone size is not always given. Where it is, it says once, few, many or a class for expanded clones.

d_call cdr3_length j_call clone_size v_call cdr3_nt cdr3_aa
. 16 TRBJ1-2 . TRBV7-6 TGTGCCAGCAGCTTGAGTTCGGAGGGGAGAGGCTCTGGCTACACCTTC CASSLSSEGRGSGYTF
. 11 TRBJ1-1 . TRBV20-1 TGCAGTGCTAGAGGACAGGAAGAAGCTTTCTTT CSARGQEEAFF
TRBD2 18 TRBJ2-2 . TRBV4-1 TGCGCCAGCAGCCAAGATAGGGGACTAGCAAGAGGCACCGGGGAGCTGTTTTTT CASSQDRGLARGTGELFF
TRBD2 15 TRBJ2-3 . TRBV9 TGTGCCAGCACCACAACTAGCGGGAGCACAGATACGCAGTATTTT CASTTTSGSTDTQYF
TRBD1 16 TRBJ1-5 few TRBV5-1 TGCGCCAGCCCTCCGGGACAGGGGGCCAAAGATCAGCCCCAGCATTTT CASPPGQGAKDQPQHF
. 14 TRBJ1-1 . TRBV3-1/TRBV3-2 TGTGCCAGCAGCCCAAATCGGGGGAACACTGAAGCTTTCTTT CASSPNRGNTEAFF
. 15 TRBJ1-2 . TRBV6-1 TGTGCCAGCAGTGAAGATTTAGGACAGAACTATGGCTACACCTTC CASSEDLGQNYGYTF
TRBD2 16 TRBJ2-3 . TRBV28 TGTGCCAGCAGCAGTCCGGCTAGCGGAAGAAAAAATACGCAGTATTTT CASSSPASGRKNTQYF
TRBD2 14 TRBJ2-1 . TRBV24-1 TGTGCCACCAGTGATACTCTAGCGGGAAATGAGCAGTTCTTC CATSDTLAGNEQFF
TRBD1 15 TRBJ2-5 once TRBV14 TGTGCCAGCAGCCAATTGGCCACAGGGGGAGAGACCCAGTACTTC CASSQLATGGETQYF
. 12 TRBJ2-7 . TRBV11-2 TGTGCCAGCAGCTCTTACAAAATCGAGCAGTACTTC CASSSYKIEQYF
TRBD1 15 TRBJ1-2 . TRBV5-1 TGCGCCAGCAGCCCGGAGGGGGCGCGGGTCTATGGCTACACCTTC CASSPEGARVYGYTF
TRBD1 13 TRBJ1-2 . TRBV28 TGTGCCAGCCTGGCGGGTCAGGGGGGTGGCTACACCTTC CASLAGQGGGYTF
TRBD1 12 TRBJ1-1 . TRBV29-1 TGCAGCGTGGGGGACAGGCGAGCTGAAGCTTTCTTT CSVGDRRAEAFF
. 15 TRBJ2-3 . TRBV4-1 TGCGCCAGCAGCCAAGCGGCTAGCCGGCCAGATACGCAGTATTTT CASSQAASRPDTQYF
. 15 TRBJ1-1 . TRBV9 TGTGCCAGCAGCGTAGCTATTGGGGCTAACACTGAAGCTTTCTTT CASSVAIGANTEAFF
. 13 TRBJ2-3 . TRBV5-4 TGTGCCAGCAGCCCAATCTCGGGGGACACGCAGTATTTT CASSPISGDTQYF
TRBD2 16 TRBJ2-3 . TRBV7-8 TGTGCCAGCAGCACAACCGGGACTAGCAGCACAGATACGCAGTATTTT CASSTTGTSSTDTQYF
TRBD1 15 TRBJ1-5 . TRBV3-1/TRBV3-2 TGTGCCAGCAGCGCAGGGGGACAGGGGGGACAGCCCCAGCATTTT CASSAGGQGGQPQHF
. 15 TRBJ1-5 . TRBV28 TGTGCCAGCAGTTTAAGTGAGGGGGGGTCCGCCCCCCAGCATTTT CASSLSEGGSAPQHF
TRBD1 15 TRBJ1-2 . TRBV4-3 TGCGCCAGCAGCCCTCCAGGGGGACAGGTCTATGGCTACACCTTC CASSPPGGQVYGYTF
TRBD1 14 TRBJ1-1 . TRBV18 TGTGCCAGCTCGCCGACAGGGGAGGACACTGAAGCTTTCTTT CASSPTGEDTEAFF
. 18 TRBJ2-7 . TRBV4-3 TGCGCCAGCAGCCAAGAAGCCTACGAAAGTGACTCCCCCTACGAGCAGTACTTC CASSQEAYESDSPYEQYF
. 14 TRBJ1-4 once TRBV5-5 TGTGCCAGCAGCTTGGAGAGCACTAATGAAAAACTGTTTTTT CASSLESTNEKLFF
TRBD1 18 TRBJ2-6 . TRBV10-2 TGCGCCAGCCGGCGGGACAGGGTTTATGAGGTGGGGGCCAACGTCCTGACTTTC CASRRDRVYEVGANVLTF
. 15 TRBJ2-7 . TRBV7-3 TGTGCCAGCAGCTTAAATCCGGGTACGAAATACGAGCAGTACTTC CASSLNPGTKYEQYF
TRBD2 15 TRBJ2-7 . TRBV12-5 TGTGCTAGTGGTTTGCCTAGCGGGGGAACCTACGAGCAGTACTTC CASGLPSGGTYEQYF
. 15 TRBJ2-7 . TRBV7-9 TGTGCCAGCAGCTTAGGTAATTCAGAAACCTACGAGCAGTACTTC CASSLGNSETYEQYF
. 14 TRBJ1-5 . TRBV3-1/TRBV3-2 TGTGCCAGCAGCCAGGGAGGGCGGAATCAGCCCCAGCATTTT CASSQGGRNQPQHF
. 12 TRBJ1-2 . TRBV15 TGTGCCACCAGCCTCCTGTACAATGGCTACACCTTC CATSLLYNGYTF
TRBD2 16 TRBJ2-4 . TRBV7-2 TGTGCCAGCAGCTCGGGACTAGCGGGGGGGTTAAACATTCAGTACTTC CASSSGLAGGLNIQYF
TRBD1 13 TRBJ2-5 . TRBV7-3 TGTGCCAGCAGCTCCGGACAGGGGGAGACCCAGTACTTC CASSSGQGETQYF
. 15 TRBJ2-1 few TRBV10-2 TGCGCCAGCAGTTCATTCCTTAAGACTAGTTATGAGCAGTTCTTC CASSSFLKTSYEQFF
TRBD1 13 TRBJ1-4 . TRBV3-1/TRBV3-2 TGTGCCAGCAGCCAAGTAGGACAGGGGATACTGTTTTTT CASSQVGQGILFF
TRBD1 16 TRBJ1-5 . TRBV7-8 TGTGCCAGCAGCTCGTCCGGGACAGGGGCGAATCAGCCCCAGCATTTT CASSSSGTGANQPQHF
TRBD1 17 TRBJ1-2 . TRBV2 TGTGCCAGCAGTGAAGCCTCGGGACAGTCGGCGATTTATGGCTACACCTTC CASSEASGQSAIYGYTF
TRBD2 20 TRBJ2-1 once TRBV4-1 TGCGCCAGCAGCCAAGTTTGGACTAGCGGTCCCAAAGGCCCCTACAATGAGCAGTTCTTC CASSQVWTSGPKGPYNEQFF
TRBD2 15 TRBJ2-1 . TRBV2 TGTGCCAGTACCGGGACTAGCGGGAGTTCTGGTGAGCAGTTCTTC CASTGTSGSSGEQFF
TRBD1 16 TRBJ2-1 . TRBV24-1 TGTGCCACCAGTGACCCCCGGACAGGTGGGTACAATGAGCAGTTCTTC CATSDPRTGGYNEQFF
TRBD1 15 TRBJ1-5 . TRBV28 TGTGCCAGCAGTTTACGGACAGGGGGGAATCAGCCCCAGCATTTT CASSLRTGGNQPQHF
. 13 TRBJ2-5 . TRBV7-3 TGTGCCAGCAGCTTAAGTAACCGGGAGACCCAGTACTTC CASSLSNRETQYF
. 14 TRBJ2-7 . TRBV7-9 TGTGCCAGCAGCGGGGAGACACGTCCCTACGAGCAGTACTTC CASSGETRPYEQYF
. 12 TRBJ2-5 . TRBV21-1 TGTGCCGGTAGCGGGGCGATGGAGACCCAGTACTTC CAGSGAMETQYF
TRBD1 13 TRBJ1-1 . TRBV7-8 TGTGCCAGCAGATATCATGGGGACAGTGAAGCTTTCTTT CASRYHGDSEAFF
. 11 TRBJ2-1 . TRBV2 TGTGCCAGCAGTATCGACAATGAGCAGTTCTTC CASSIDNEQFF
. 11 TRBJ2-1 once TRBV6-2/TRBV6-3 TGTGCCAGCAGCTTATACAATGAGCAGTTCTTC CASSLYNEQFF